The 10 T cell receptor beta chains below were found in one sample sequenced in a study of human T cells and chemical hapten exposure. One entry per CDR3 protein results from TCRdb running MiXCR on the RACE reads. Altogether 90,000 or so distinct CDR3 sequences are present, 10% being singletons, with the ten largest covering roughly 2.2%. The time point denotes: patch test 1, 2 weeks after DPC sensitization. Treatment: therapeutic diphenylcyclopropenone sensitization with weekly scalp DPC. The source was whole blood, collected in connection with sensitization to the hapten diphenylcyclopropenone (DPC). The receptors come from a man aged 35 to 55 with alopecia areata. Some clones in this sample may be carry-over from other donors' samples.

The chain joins TRBV4-1 to TRBJ2-2; 7 bases fit TRBD1. The germline V gene encodes CDR1 MGHRA and CDR2 YSYEKL. V lost 4 bases to trimming and J lost 5 bases; unmatched junction nucleotides: 7. This CDR3 comprises 15 residues. This chain's CDR3 is CASSRPDRETGELFF. In nucleotides, the CDR3 is TGCGCCAGCAGCCGCCCCGACAGGGAAACCGGGGAGCTGTTTTTT.

This clonotype showed up just a few times. The rearrangement uses TRBV5-1 and TRBJ2-1; D tentatively fits TRBD1 or TRBD2 (5 bases each). V gave up 0 bases and J gave up 6 bases, with 7 bases separating them. The CDR3 is 13 residues long. Germline assignment: CDR1 SGHRS and CDR2 YFSETQ. The CDR3 DNA is TGCGCCAGCAGCTTGGGAGGGGCCAATGAGCAGTTCTTC. Protein: CASSLGGANEQFF.

The CDR3 region has the DNA TGCAGTGCTAGAGATTATGTGGGGTTGAACACCGGGGAGCTGTTTTTT. Translated, it gives CSARDYVGLNTGELFF. The chain joins TRBV20-1 to TRBJ2-2; D gene ambiguous. This CDR3 has 16 amino acids. Germline V gene lookup returns CDR1 DFQATT and CDR2 SNEGSKA (reference sequence). Trimming removed 0 bases at V and 1 base at J, with 12 bases between.

This clonotype was counted at least ten times. The chain is built from TRBV29-1 and TRBJ2-5; 8 bases match TRBD2. V was pared by 7 bases and J by 3 bases, with 4 bases of the junction left unmatched. Germline V gene sequence: CDR1 SQVTM, CDR2 ANQGSEA. CDR3 length: 12 residues. CDR3 loop: CSANSGEETQYF. The DNA for the CDR3 is TGCAGCGCTAATAGCGGGGAAGAGACCCAGTACTTC.

This clonotype has ten or more counts. The chain recombines TRBV20-1 with TRBJ1-1, with D perhaps TRBD1 (6 bases). Germline V gene lookup returns CDR1 DFQATT and CDR2 SNEGSKA (reference sequence). With 5 bases removed from V and 7 bases from J, the gap between germline ends came to 17 bases. The length of the CDR3 is 13 residues. The DNA of the CDR3 is TGCAGTGCTGCCGGGACAAACTCCTATGAAGCTTTCTTT. It specifies CSAAGTNSYEAFF.

This clonotype was seen a handful of times. The J gene is TRBJ2-1, the V gene TRBV6-2 or TRBV6-3, with D perhaps TRBD1 or TRBD2 (5 bases each). This CDR3 contains 16 residues. Germline CDR1 reads MNHEY; CDR2 reads SVGEGT. Trimming removed 2 bases from V and 3 bases from J, with 14 bases in between. CDR3 DNA sequence: TGTGCCAGCAGTTACAGTGAGTGGGGGTACTACAATGAGCAGTTCTTC. This translates into CASSYSEWGYYNEQFF.

This clonotype has only a few counts. This chain links TRBV10-3 with TRBJ2-7; 9 nucleotides match TRBD2. Germline trimming cut 6 bases from V and 6 bases from J; bases unmatched to any gene: 3. The CDR3 runs to 12 residues. Looked up from germline, CDR1 is ENHRY and CDR2 is SYGVKD. CDR3 in DNA: TGTGCCATCAGCCCGACTAGCGGCGAGCAGTACTTC. Encoded protein: CAISPTSGEQYF.

A few counts support this clonotype. The chain joins TRBV29-1 to TRBJ2-5, with 10 bases aligning to TRBD1. The junction had 5 bases not matched to a gene; V was cut back by 6 bases and J by 4 bases. This CDR3 has 13 residues. Germline V gene sequence: CDR1 SQVTM, CDR2 ANQGSEA. CDR3 coding DNA: TGCAGCGTCCTGACAGGGGGCCGAGAGACCCAGTACTTC. It encodes CSVLTGGRETQYF.

V gene TRBV21-1 combines with J gene TRBJ2-1; the table's D call, TRBD1, was not checked against the DNA. TRBV21-1 is a pseudogene segment. This CDR3 contains 13 residues. This CDR3 is CASKGTAYNEQFF. The CDR3 DNA reads TGTGCCAGCAAGGGGACAGCGTACAATGAGCAGTTCTTC.

This clonotype was observed many times. The CDR3 sequence is CASSAGPPSSYNSPLHF. The CDR3 DNA reads TGTGCCAGCAGTGCGGGACCGCCGAGCTCCTATAATTCACCCCTCCACTTT. The chain uses TRBV6-4 and TRBJ1-6; D might be TRBD1 (5 bases). The germline CDR1 and CDR2 sequences are MRHNA and SNTAGT. There are 17 residues in the CDR3. V dropped 4 bases and J dropped 0 bases, with 13 bases sitting between them.